This T cell receptor beta chain was captured by sequencing in a study of tumor-infiltrating lymphocytes in primary liver carcinoma (dated by TCRdb to about 2017). Turning to the overall study: Between November 2015 and March 2016, a few patients in China with histopathologically diagnosed primary liver carcinoma had surgical resection. Samples yielded roughly 3.5 to 8 million productive TCRbeta reads; read depth did not differ significantly between tissue types. For each liver tumor, the study sampled five regions along with adjacent normal tissue and blood, and applied TCRbeta repertoire sequencing, expression microarrays and whole-exome sequencing. The tumors of the five patients were staged as T1-T3 N0M0, with maximum diameters ranging from 4.2 to 10 cm. A total of roughly 35 specimens from 5 patients underwent TCRbeta repertoire sequencing, comprising around 25 tumor regions, 5 adjacent noncancerous liver tissues and 5 peripheral blood samples. High reproducibility was observed for the technical replicate repertoires, with mean shared-clone rates near 0.89 and correlation coefficients above 0.95. Of the five patients (three men and two women, aged 30 to 69 years), four had hepatocellular carcinoma and one had combined HCC and intrahepatic cholangiocarcinoma. What the research found in general, with its limitations: Comparison of CD4+ and CD8+ T cell repertoires was precluded by the use of bulk unsorted samples. The study included only four to six patients, and the authors note findings should be validated in a larger study. The top 250 clones accounted for a significantly greater share of the repertoire in tumors than in blood (p = 0.039). Pairs of tumor regions showed greater repertoire overlap (mean about 35%) than tumor-adjacent pairs (about 17%) or tumor-blood pairs (roughly 14%), which is consistent with antigen-driven expansion. Only the TCR beta chain was sequenced, so true repertoire diversity is likely underestimated because unpaired alpha chains were not captured.

On this clonotype: No cognate antigen has been identified for it. Base qualities are not recorded, but no much larger clone differs from it by a single base.

TRIzol reagent was used to extract blood RNA from unsorted whole blood, while the DNeasy Blood & Tissue kit provided the germline DNA. At the time of sampling, the patients had chronic HBV infection and had not received any treatment. Before surgery, roughly 3.7 milliliters of peripheral blood were collected into K2EDTA tubes. TCRbeta-specific cDNA was reverse-transcribed from roughly 500 ng total RNA using a constant-region primer and ProtoScript II reverse transcriptase. TCRbeta libraries were built with three nested multiplex PCR rounds, a slightly modified ARM-PCR procedure. A final 25-cycle PCR with Deep VentR polymerase added sample barcodes and Illumina adapters. Before sequencing, amplicons of 200-500 bp were gel-purified using a QIAquick gel extraction kit. TCRbeta amplicons were sequenced on an Illumina HiSeq 2500 with 250-bp paired-end reads. Turning to the authors' computational methods: To recover full CDR3 sequences, reads were quality-trimmed using Trimmomatic v0.33 and paired reads were then merged using FLASH v1.2.11. V, D and J germline segments were assigned to the rearranged TCRbeta sequences using MiGEC v1.2.1b. Clonotype statistics, along with Shannon-Wiener diversity indices, were calculated using VDJtools v1.0.0. To cut down on sampling bias, every analysis after diversity analysis relied on just the 250 most abundant clonotypes from each sample. TCRdb reprocessing: public reads trimmed at Q25 with fastp, clones called with MiXCR, in-frame beta chains kept. Entries that share a CDR3 protein sequence are merged under the most common genes and DNA. The V and J calls come from TCRdb's annotation, not from the publication. The sample table shows a few hundred thousand distinct CDR3 sequences, and roughly three fifths are seen once. The ten top clones hold approximately 17% of the sample.

The sequence was obtained from a woman in her 30s with primary liver carcinoma and hepatitis B virus infection. Material: peripheral blood.

Here the CDR3 is given as CASSDPGLNIQYF. The DNA sequence is TGCGCCAGCAGCGACCCGGGACTAAACATTCAGTACTTC. This sequence uses TRBV4-1 and TRBJ2-4; TRBD2 could be the D gene, as 6 bases match. Cut back by 5 bases and 6 bases, the V and J ends lie 11 bases apart. In the germline V gene, CDR1 corresponds to MGHRA and CDR2 to YSYEKL. Including cysteine and phenylalanine, the CDR3 has 13 amino acids. Only CDR3 DNA is held: 39 bases, read in frame from base 1.